This T cell receptor (beta chain) was profiled in a study of blood T cell repertoires in COVID-19. Study details: T cells, B-cell-depleted T cells, or PBMCs provided the cDNA or gDNA that served as material.

Recruitment covered over 20 US areas and drew participants whose ages spanned about 18 to 90 years. Cohort allocation depended upon clinical history that participants reported. In the original workflow: Amplifying reference gene primers gave estimates of nucleated cell counts. Sequencing was performed with immunoSEQ multiplex PCR; in TCRdb, only in-frame clones are kept and a portion is missing. The V and J calls and clone size come from that table; D and trimming were worked out from the DNA. The sample yields around 250,000 clones, approximately 84% seen once. This sequence was found in a man aged 45-65 years who had recovered from COVID-19. Sequencing was carried out using PBMCs or T cells enriched from blood (not recorded which).

The CDR3 nucleotides are TGTGCCAGCACTGAAGGCGGGCAGGGGGCAGAAAAACTGTTTTTT. It specifies CASTEGGQGAEKLFF. This rearrangement joins TRBV28 to TRBJ1-4; TRBD1 agrees at 8 bases. Per the germline V gene, CDR1 is MDHEN and CDR2 is SYDVKM. The V segment lost 7 bases and the J segment 8 bases; nucleotides outside the gene matches: 12. This CDR3 has 15 amino acids.